The clone carrying this T cell receptor (beta chain) was seen only a few times. As yet, its antigen is unknown. The source of the sample is a study of T-cell memory formation after mild COVID-19. Study results and limitations: CD4+ contracting clones were mainly CM and EM; CD8+ ones, EMRA.

This CDR3 region has 16 residues. The junction had 11 bases not matched to a gene; V was cut back by 4 bases and J by 4 bases. CDR1 is SGHKS, CDR2 YYEKEE, per germline (reference sequence). TCRdb used MiXCR to reprocess the 5' RACE reads, holding one entry per CDR3 protein. The data hold 350,000 or so distinct CDR3 sequences, with 20% to 25% observed a single time. Sequencing input: PBMCs or a T cell subset sorted from them (not recorded which). The receptor's source is a man younger than 35 who had mild COVID-19 (a few samples of this study predate the infection). Cell type and time point are not known. The chain joins TRBV5-5 to TRBJ1-2, with 9 bases identical to TRBD1. The CDR3 coding sequence is TGTGCCAGCAGCCGCTCGACAGGGGGTCTTCGCTATGGCTACACCTTC. It codes for CASSRSTGGLRYGYTF.